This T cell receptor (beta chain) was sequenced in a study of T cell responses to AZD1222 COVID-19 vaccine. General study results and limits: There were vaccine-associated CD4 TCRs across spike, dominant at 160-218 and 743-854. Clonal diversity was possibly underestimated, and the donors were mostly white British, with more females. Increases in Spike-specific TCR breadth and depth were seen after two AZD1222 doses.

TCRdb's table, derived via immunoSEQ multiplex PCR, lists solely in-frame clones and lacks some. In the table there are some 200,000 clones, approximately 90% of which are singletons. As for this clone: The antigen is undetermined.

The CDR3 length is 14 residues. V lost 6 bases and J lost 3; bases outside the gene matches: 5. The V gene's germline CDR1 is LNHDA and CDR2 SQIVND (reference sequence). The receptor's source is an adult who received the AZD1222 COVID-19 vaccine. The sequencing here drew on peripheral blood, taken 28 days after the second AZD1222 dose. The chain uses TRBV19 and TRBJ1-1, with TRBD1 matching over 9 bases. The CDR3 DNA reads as TGTGCCAGTAGCTCACAGGGGGCGTACACTGAAGCTTTCTTT. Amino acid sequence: CASSSQGAYTEAFF.